One T cell receptor (beta chain) is described in this entry. Its cognate antigen has yet to be identified. No per-base quality is available; no much larger clone lies one base away. This sample stems from a study of identical twins (TCRdb year 2016). At the level of the whole study: The study deep-sequenced TCR alpha and beta repertoires from monozygotic twins, unrelated adults of various ages and cord blood to test whether fetal clonotypes persist. Replicate twin experiments were performed at different times using different library preparation protocols to rule out contamination. Beyond this particular receptor, the publication reports: Zero-insertion analyses could be partly confounded by invariant T cells such as MAIT and iNKT, though diverse VJ usage argued against such confounding for most clonotypes. Because the same donors could not be followed over many years, the conclusions depended on cross-sectional statistical analysis. Abundant cord blood beta clonotypes had fewer insertions, young adult naive repertoires showed a similar but weaker trend, and memory repertoires showed no such trend. Out-of-frame TCR alpha sharing in monozygotic twins was systematically underestimated by recombination models, whereas sharing between unrelated individuals was in agreement with the recombination models. Compared with coincidental sharing between unrelated individuals, out-of-frame TCR alpha sequences shared between twins had an excess of sequences with low generation probability. A weaker excess of twin sharing was found in beta out-of-frame sequences because the signal-to-noise ratio was lowered by fewer shared sequences.

V is shortened by 7 bases, J by 1 base, and the region joining them spans 8 bases. CDR1 is given as GTSNPN and CDR2 as SVGIG, both from the germline V gene (reference sequence). The CDR3 runs 11 residues from the cysteine to the phenylalanine. CDR3 DNA is the only sequence kept; it has 33 bases, read in frame from the first base. Library preparation was by 5' RACE. Sequenced using an Illumina HiSeq 2000. A universal primer binding site was introduced by template switching, and a unique molecular identifier was present in the final cDNA, enabling accurate counting of TCR cDNA molecules. Specific primers in the conserved constant-segment region were used to synthesize first-strand cDNA for TCR alpha and beta chains. Each cDNA library was double barcoded, with a SMART-Mk sample barcode plus Illumina barcodes, to control for contamination. TruSeq adapter sequences and Illumina sample barcodes were added in two successive PCR steps. The Illumina HiSeq platform was used with custom primers to sequence TCR alpha and beta cDNA libraries. Regarding the original processing steps: MiGEC processed the raw reads to extract unique molecular identifiers, while MiXCR was used to determine the CDR3 positions. Recombination models were inferred per individual with the repgenHMM and IGoR tools using an EM algorithm. The analysis of shared clonotypes was done with the tcR package in R, with sharing normalized by the product of cloneset sizes. To study raw recombination without the effects of thymic and clonal selection, out-of-frame nonproductive sequences were analyzed. TCRdb reanalyzed the raw reads on its own, using fastp at Q25 for trimming and MiXCR for clone calling, and kept in-frame beta chains. Here each entry gathers all rows of one CDR3 protein and keeps the most common genes and DNA. These V and J calls derive from TCRdb rather than the authors' analysis. The sample has 690,000 or so distinct CDR3 sequences on record, 8.6% of them singletons. The ten largest account for roughly 0.97% of the sample.

Only healthy Caucasian donors were included. The twin cohort consisted of three pairs of female monozygotic twins, all aged about 18 to 29 years. Peripheral blood mononuclear cells were used as the source from which RNA for TCR libraries was isolated. This sample was shared with a second study, whose subject was yellow fever vaccine responses in identical twins. The second study's paper adds: The T cell response to vaccination in identical twins was reported by the authors to appear partly convergent and partly personalized. The study precisely tracked vaccine-responding T cell clones in identical twins.

The sequenced sample consisted of PBMCs. The V and J genes are TRBV30 and TRBJ2-7; the best D guess is TRBD1, with 5 bases matching. The sequence was collected from a young woman in good health. Here the CDR3 is given as CALQDSYEQYF. The DNA sequence reads TGTGCCTTACAGGATTCCTACGAGCAGTACTTC.